This T cell receptor (beta chain) was retrieved from a study of shared clonotypes between healthy human individuals. Study-level findings and limits: Compared with memory subsets, naive subsets generally had larger estimated richness.

Each sorted subset replicate got 200 ng genomic DNA, tens of thousands of genomes. The table came from immunoSEQ multiplex PCR; TCRdb's copy has only in-frame clones and leaves some out. This table holds some 2,500,000 clones, approximately 93% found once. Notes on this clone: Its antigen is undetermined. An end of the junction differs from the germline gene, which may be a read error.

Per germline, CDR1 SEHNR and CDR2 FQNEAQ (reference sequence). The CDR3 contains 14 residues. This clonotype was obtained from a man between 18 and 29 years old in good health. Some clones in this sample may be carry-over from other donors' samples. Sequencing input: naive CD4+ T cells from PBMCs. Stated subset: CD45RA+ positively selected. The genes are TRBV7-9 and TRBJ2-7; 9 bases fit TRBD1. In nucleotides, the CDR3 is TGTGCCAGCACCTTAGGGACAGGGAACTACGAGCAGTACTTC. It codes for CASTLGTGNYEQYF.